The present TCR beta chain was sequenced within a study of blood T cell repertoires in COVID-19. The wider study: The origin of the acute and convalescent COVID-19 samples was the United States, Italy and Spain. T cells, B-cell-depleted T cells, or PBMCs supplied cDNA or gDNA.

The CDR3 totals 15 residues. With 0 bases removed from V and 1 base from J, the gap between germline ends came to 10 bases. The germline V gene encodes CDR1 SGHRS and CDR2 YFSETQ. Sequencing used immunoSEQ multiplex PCR; TCRdb keeps in-frame clones, though not all of them. Found here are some 300,000 clones, about nine tenths of them singletons; the top ten hold just under 6.5%. The Seattle site enrolled patients during active infection and followed them longitudinally. The receptor's source is a woman in her fifties or sixties with COVID-19, enrolled during active disease. The rearrangement joins TRBV5-1 to TRBJ2-5; possible D gene TRBD2, 6 bases. The sample consisted of peripheral blood. CDR3 sequence: CASSLVRDFQETQYF. CDR3 DNA: TGCGCCAGCAGCTTGGTCCGGGACTTCCAAGAGACCCAGTACTTC.